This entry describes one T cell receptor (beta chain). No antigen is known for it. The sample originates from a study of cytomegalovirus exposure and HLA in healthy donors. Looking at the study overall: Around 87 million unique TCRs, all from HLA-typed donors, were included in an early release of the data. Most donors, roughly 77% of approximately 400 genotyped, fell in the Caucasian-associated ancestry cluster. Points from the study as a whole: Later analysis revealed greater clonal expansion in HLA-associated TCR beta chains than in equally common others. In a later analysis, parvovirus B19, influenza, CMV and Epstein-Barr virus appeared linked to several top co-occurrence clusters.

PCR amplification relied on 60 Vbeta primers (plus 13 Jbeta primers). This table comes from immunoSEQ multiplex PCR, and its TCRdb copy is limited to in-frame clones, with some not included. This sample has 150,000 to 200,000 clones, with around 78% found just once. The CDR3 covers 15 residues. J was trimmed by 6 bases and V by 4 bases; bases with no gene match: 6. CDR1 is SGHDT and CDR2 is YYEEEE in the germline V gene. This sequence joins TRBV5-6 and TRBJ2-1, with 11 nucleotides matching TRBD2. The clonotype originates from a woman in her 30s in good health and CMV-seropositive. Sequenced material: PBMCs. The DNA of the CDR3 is TGTGCCAGCAGCAGGGGACTAGCGGCAGTCAATGAGCAGTTCTTC. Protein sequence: CASSRGLAAVNEQFF.